This T cell receptor (beta chain) stems from a study of regulatory T cells in long-lasting Graves disease. General observations from the study: Persistent disease preferred TRBV28, TRBJ1-2 and TRBJ2-5.

As regards this clonotype: Its specificity is unknown.

Germline lookup yields CDR1 GTSNPN and CDR2 SVGIG (reference sequence). The CDR3 is 12 amino acids. The V gene lost 2 bases and the J gene lost 2 bases, with 6 bases spanning the gap. Described time point: persistent/refractory GD, antithyroid drugs over 5 years with positive TRAb. Following extraction of RNA from PBMCs, that RNA was used to make the TCR library. To make TCR beta libraries, researchers used iRepertoire HTBI primers and Arm-PCR of CDR3 regions. One entry per CDR3 protein, called by TCRdb with MiXCR from the multiplex PCR reads. Of some 430,000 distinct CDR3 sequences in the sample, 20% to 25% were seen once.

V gene TRBV30 combines with J gene TRBJ1-1; D remains ambiguous. The sequenced sample was peripheral blood mononuclear cells (PBMCs), obtained when the disease was refractory, from a patient treated with antithyroid drugs. This TCR came from a female donor with Graves disease. The CDR3 sequence: CAWSQINTEAFF. As DNA, the CDR3 is TGTGCCTGGAGTCAGATTAACACTGAAGCTTTCTTT.